This TCR beta chain was observed in a study of cytomegalovirus exposure and HLA in healthy donors. A multiplex PCR was run with 60 Vbeta primers and 13 Jbeta primers. Profiled with immunoSEQ multiplex PCR; TCRdb holds only in-frame clones, not every one. The sample yields more than 140,000 clones, about 77% seen once. The V gene lost 7 bases and the J gene lost 1 base, with 8 bases spanning the gap. The CDR3 spans 12 residues. Germline V gene lookup returns CDR1 LNHDA and CDR2 SQIVND (reference sequence). The receptor comes from a female donor in good health and CMV-seronegative. The chain uses TRBV19 and TRBJ2-7; no firm D call. The sequenced sample was PBMCs. CDR3 sequence (DNA): TGTGCCAGTATGTCCCCGTCCTACGAGCAGTACTTC. Protein sequence: CASMSPSYEQYF.